One sample yielded the 26 T cell receptor beta chains listed below, sequenced in a study of cytomegalovirus exposure and HLA in healthy donors. Researchers ran the PCR with 60 Vbeta and 13 Jbeta primers. TCRdb's table, derived via immunoSEQ multiplex PCR, lists solely in-frame clones and lacks some. The sample holds about 98,000 clones, roughly 80% seen once. The source material was PBMCs. These receptors came from a male donor in good health and CMV-seropositive.

V is TRBV7-3 and J is TRBJ1-5, with 10 positions matching TRBD1. The germline gives CDR1 SGHTA, CDR2 FQGTGA. V dropped 3 bases and J dropped 2; count of bases not matched to a gene: 7. This CDR3 comprises 17 residues. The CDR3 loop is CASSLGQGRGGNQPQHF. CDR3 coding DNA: TGTGCCAGCAGCTTGGGACAGGGGAGAGGTGGCAATCAGCCCCAGCATTTT.

This clone has a handful of counts. The V and J genes are TRBV12-5 and TRBJ2-7, with TRBD2 identical over 10 bases. The CDR3 loop spans 16 amino acids. CDR1 is LGHNT, CDR2 FRNRAP, per germline. Losses at the gene ends were 5 bases for V and 3 bases for J; bases not matched to a gene: 10. The CDR3 nucleotides read TGTGCTAGTGGTACGACACTAGCGGGGATAGTCTACGAGCAGTACTTC. As protein: CASGTTLAGIVYEQYF.

The chain joins TRBV7-3 to TRBJ1-3; 7 bases fit TRBD1. There are 15 residues in the CDR3. Trimming removed 0 bases from V and 1 base from J; junction bases left unmatched: 0. Germline values: CDR1 SGHTA, CDR2 FQGTGA. The CDR3 spells CASSLTGQSGNTIYF. CDR3 DNA: TGTGCCAGCAGCTTAACGGGACAGTCTGGAAACACCATATATTTT. The full variable domain, rest sourced from reference TRBV7-3 and TRBJ1-3, is GAGVSQTPSNKVTEKGKYVELRCDPISGHTALYWYRQSLGQGPEFLIYFQGTGAADDSGLPNDRFFAVRPEGSVSTLKIQRTERGDSAVYLCASSLTGQSGNTIYFGEGSWLTVV.

This clone appeared a single time. This sequence joins TRBV5-6 and TRBJ2-1, with 13 bases fitting TRBD2. The ends lost 3 bases at V and 5 bases at J; junction bases unmatched: 5. CDR1 is SGHDT and CDR2 is YYEEEE in the germline V gene. CDR3 size: 16 residues. The CDR3 nucleotides are TGTGCCAGCAGCTGGGGACTAGCGGGATTTGACAATGAGCAGTTCTTC. Translating it yields CASSWGLAGFDNEQFF.

V gene TRBV11-2 combines with J gene TRBJ2-3, with D possibly TRBD2 on 5 matching bases. Per the germline V gene, CDR1 is SGHAT and CDR2 is FQNNGV. V was trimmed by 5 bases and J by 2 bases, leaving 8 bases between them. The CDR3 contains 13 residues. The CDR3 region is CASSRDYTDTQYF. Written as DNA, the CDR3 is TGTGCCAGCAGCCGCGACTACACAGATACGCAGTATTTT. Full variable domain (missing parts from reference TRBV11-2 and TRBJ2-3): EAGVAQSPRYKIIEKRQSVAFWCNPISGHATLYWYQQILGQGPKLLIQFQNNGVVDDSQLPKDRFSAERLKGVDSTLKIQPAKLEDSAVYLCASSRDYTDTQYFGPGTRLTVL.

This chain uses TRBV28 with TRBJ2-6, with D possibly TRBD2 on 6 matching bases. The CDR3 sequence is 15 residues long. V was clipped by 0 bases and J by 3 bases, with 6 bases between them. Germline values: CDR1 MDHEN, CDR2 SYDVKM. The CDR3 DNA reads TGTGCCAGCAGTTTATGGGGAGGTGGGGCCAACGTCCTGACTTTC. Its protein is CASSLWGGGANVLTF. The whole variable domain, remainder taken from reference TRBV28 and TRBJ2-6, is DVKVTQSSRYLVKRTGEKVFLECVQDMDHENMFWYRQDPGLGLRLIYFSYDVKMKEKGDIPEGYSVSREKKERFSLILESASTNQTSMYLCASSLWGGGANVLTFGAGSRLTVL.

This clone has just one count. The gene calls are TRBV5-4 and TRBJ2-6; tentative D call: TRBD2 (5 bases). The CDR3 is 16 residues long. Deletions cut 6 bases from V and 0 bases from J, with 13 bases between. Germline loops: CDR1 SGHNT, CDR2 YYREEE (reference sequence). CDR3 DNA sequence: TGTGCCAGCACCTCCCGGGGAAGCTCTGGGGCCAACGTCCTGACTTTC. This translates into CASTSRGSSGANVLTF.

This clone was seen a few times. The rearrangement joins TRBV5-4 to TRBJ2-7, with 7 bases that match TRBD2. The germline V gene has CDR1 SGHNT and CDR2 YYREEE (reference sequence). CDR3 length: 15 residues. The V gene end was trimmed by 4 bases and the J gene end by 2 bases; junction bases not matched to a gene: 9. The CDR3, as DNA: TGTGCCAGCAGCCCTCCCTCTAGCGGACCCTACGAGCAGTACTTC. Residues: CASSPPSSGPYEQYF.

The rearrangement links TRBV7-2 to TRBJ2-7; 9 bases are a match to TRBD2. Germline V gene lookup returns CDR1 SGHTA and CDR2 FQGNSA. This CDR3 has 15 amino acids. The junction had 7 bases not matched to a gene; V was cut back by 1 base and J by 6 bases. In DNA, the CDR3 is TGTGCCAGCAGCTTAGGTGGCGGGAGGGTTGGCGAGCAGTACTTC. This codes for CASSLGGGRVGEQYF.

The chain is built from TRBV2 and TRBJ2-1; D may be TRBD2 (6 bases). The V gene lost 4 bases and the J gene lost 6 bases, with 13 bases spanning the gap. The CDR3 runs to 14 residues. The germline CDR1 and CDR2 sequences are SNHLY and FYNNEI. The CDR3 DNA follows: TGTGCCAGCAGTGGGCGAGCGGGCCTCAATGAGCAGTTCTTC. It specifies CASSGRAGLNEQFF. Full variable domain (remainder filled in from reference TRBV2 and TRBJ2-1): EPEVTQTPSHQVTQMGQEVILRCVPISNHLYFYWYRQILGQKVEFLVSFYNNEISEKSEIFDDQFSVERPDGSNFTLKIRSTKLEDSAMYFCASSGRAGLNEQFFGPGTRLTVL.

The sample holds one count of this clone. This rearrangement joins TRBV19 to TRBJ1-5; D not certain. The CDR3 runs 17 residues. Per germline, CDR1 LNHDA and CDR2 SQIVND (reference sequence). The ends were cut back, 9 bases at V and 5 bases at J, with 26 bases in the middle. CDR3 amino acids: CASGPSRSAVRDQPQHF. CDR3 coding DNA: TGTGCCAGCGGTCCGAGCCGGTCCGCAGTGAGGGATCAGCCCCAGCATTTT.

The V call is TRBV19, the J call TRBJ2-5; tentatively, D is TRBD1 (5 bases). Germline V gene sequence: CDR1 LNHDA, CDR2 SQIVND (reference sequence). CDR3 length: 15 amino acids. Trimming cost V 4 bases and J 5 bases, with 17 bases left between them. Written as DNA, the CDR3 is TGTGCCAGTAGTAACATCCAGCAGGGTGGGGAGACCCAGTACTTC. This encodes CASSNIQQGGETQYF.

This rearrangement joins TRBV4-2 to TRBJ2-5; D is perhaps TRBD2 (6 bases). The DNA end is a closer match to TRBJ2-7, so the J assignment may be wrong. This CDR3 is built from 14 residues. Per germline, CDR1 LGHNA and CDR2 YNFKEQ. The CDR3, as DNA: TGTGCCAGCAGCCAAAGGCGGGGCCCCTACGAGCAGTACTTC. Protein product: CASSQRRGPYEQYF.

The V gene is TRBV30, the J gene TRBJ1-5; 8 bases are shared with TRBD1. The CDR3 is 13 amino acids. Germline V gene lookup returns CDR1 GTSNPN and CDR2 SVGIG (reference sequence). With V trimmed by 0 bases and J by 6 bases, 1 base remained unmatched. The CDR3 DNA follows: TGTGCCTGGAGTGTACAGGGGGTTCAGCCCCAGCATTTT. Amino acid sequence: CAWSVQGVQPQHF.

As regards this clone: One end of the junction varies from germline; a read error may be responsible. The V and J genes are TRBV2 and TRBJ2-7; the match to TRBD2 covers 10 bases. CDR3 length: 13 residues. The germline V gene encodes CDR1 SNHLY and CDR2 FYNNEI. CDR3 sequence (DNA): TGTGCCAGGTCTAGCGGGAGAGGGTACGAGCAGTGCTTC. Translation: CARSSGRGYEQCF. The complete variable domain, with remaining parts taken from reference TRBV2 and TRBJ2-7, reads EPEVTQTPSHQVTQMGQEVILRCVPISNHLYFYWYRQILGQKVEFLVSFYNNEISEKSEIFDDQFSVERPDGSNFTLKIRSTKLEDSAMYFCARSSGRGYEQCFGPGTRLTVT.

The table lists this clone with a count of one. The chain joins TRBV9 to TRBJ2-3; D is perhaps TRBD2 (5 bases). Germline V gives CDR1 SGDLS, CDR2 YYNGEE. V lost 0 bases and J lost 4, with 15 bases in between. CDR3 length: 16 residues. The CDR3 loop reads CASSVGTGSIADTQYF. In nucleotides, the CDR3 is TGTGCCAGCAGCGTAGGAACGGGGAGTATAGCAGATACGCAGTATTTT.

The sample holds one count of this clone. The V and J genes are TRBV19 and TRBJ1-1; D call uncertain. The CDR3 sequence is 14 residues long. Germline CDR1 is LNHDA and CDR2 is SQIVND (reference sequence). The V gene lost 5 bases and the J gene lost 1 base, with 11 bases spanning the gap. CDR3 in amino acids: CASSVGLENTEAFF. CDR3 in DNA: TGTGCCAGTAGTGTTGGACTGGAGAACACTGAAGCTTTCTTT.

A note on this clone: The sample carries other DNA sequences with the same CDR3. The chain employs TRBV7-2 and TRBJ2-7; 10 nucleotides agree with TRBD2. The CDR3 length is 15 residues. V gave up 4 bases and J gave up 6 bases; unmatched junction bases: 9. The germline V gene encodes CDR1 SGHTA and CDR2 FQGNSA. The CDR3 reads CASSSQGLAGVEQYF. CDR3 in DNA: TGTGCCAGCAGCTCCCAGGGCCTAGCGGGAGTCGAGCAGTACTTC.

This chain links TRBV5-1 with TRBJ1-1; possibly TRBD1 for D (5 bases). The CDR3 extends over 17 amino acids. Trimming shortened V by 5 bases and J by 1 base, and 21 bases separated the two germline ends. CDR1 is SGHRS, CDR2 YFSETQ, per germline. In DNA form, the CDR3 reads TGCGCCAGCAGTAGGGGATACCCGACGGGAGCGAACACTGAAGCTTTCTTT. Translation: CASSRGYPTGANTEAFF.

The chain has TRBV6-4 and TRBJ1-1; the match to TRBD1 covers 7 bases. V gave up 6 bases and J gave up 3 bases; unmatched junction bases: 4. Germline V gene sequence: CDR1 MRHNA, CDR2 SNTAGT. This CDR3 is 13 amino acids long. The CDR3 loop reads CASRATGDTEAFF. The CDR3 coding sequence is TGTGCCAGCAGGGCCACAGGGGACACTGAAGCTTTCTTT.

This clone occurred a few times. J is TRBJ1-2 and V is TRBV9; the D is unclear. Germline V gives CDR1 SGDLS, CDR2 YYNGEE. Trimming removed 7 bases from V and 5 bases from J, with 15 bases in between. The length of the CDR3 is 13 residues. Here the CDR3 DNA reads TGTGCCAGCTTGGGAGCAGTAGGATATGGCTACACCTTC. This sequence encodes CASLGAVGYGYTF. The whole variable domain, filled in from reference TRBV9 and TRBJ1-2, reads DSGVTQTPKHLITATGQRVTLRCSPRSGDLSVYWYQQSLDQGLQFLIQYYNGEERAKGNILERFSAQQFPDLHSELNLSSLELGDSALYFCASLGAVGYGYTFGSGTRLTVV.

This chain joins TRBV23-1 and TRBJ2-5; 9 bases are shared with TRBD1. TRBV23-1 is an open reading frame, and its role is uncertain. This CDR3 is 13 amino acids long. J was trimmed by 6 bases and V by 6 bases; bases with no gene match: 5. The CDR3, as DNA: TGCGCCAGCAGCACCACAGGGGGCAAGACCCAGTACTTC. This translates into CASSTTGGKTQYF.

Comments on this clone: One end of the junction fails to match germline, which may point to a read error. The chain combines TRBV5-1 with TRBJ2-7; D might be TRBD2 (6 bases). Germline V gene data show CDR1 as SGHRS and CDR2 as YFSETQ. This CDR3 has 11 residues. This chain's CDR3 is CASSLLGGYSF. The CDR3 DNA follows: TGCGCCAGCAGCTTGTTGGGGGGTTATTCCTTC. Full variable domain (rest looked up from reference TRBV5-1 and TRBJ2-7): KAGVTQTPRYLIKTRGQQVTLSCSPISGHRSVSWYQQTPGQGLQFLFEYFSETQRNKGNFPGRFSGRQFSNSRSEMNVSTLELGDSALYLCASSLLGGYSFGPGTRLTVT.

V is TRBV14 and J is TRBJ2-7; 7 nucleotides align to TRBD2. CDR1 SGHDN and CDR2 FVKESK come from the germline V gene. Trimming at V came to 5 bases and at J to 5 bases, leaving 12 bases not matched to a gene. The CDR3 covers 15 residues. In DNA form, the CDR3 reads TGTGCCAGCAGCTACCACCTGGGGGGGAAGAACGAGCAGTACTTC. It codes for CASSYHLGGKNEQYF.

The V and J genes are TRBV4-2 and TRBJ2-7; D is perhaps TRBD2 (6 bases). Looked up from germline, CDR1 is LGHNA and CDR2 is YNFKEQ. The CDR3 consists of 14 residues. V was trimmed by 2 bases and J by 2 bases, leaving 10 bases between them. The CDR3 nucleotides read TGTGCCAGCAGCCAAAGGCGGGGCCCCTACGAGCAGTACTTC. This encodes CASSQRRGPYEQYF.

The V gene is TRBV4-1, the J gene TRBJ2-3; D might be TRBD2 (5 bases). The CDR3 totals 13 residues. Germline V gene lookup returns CDR1 MGHRA and CDR2 YSYEKL. The V end was cut by 5 bases, the J end by 3 bases, with 9 bases between. The CDR3 sequence: CASSFPGTDTQYF. DNA for the CDR3: TGCGCCAGCAGCTTCCCGGGGACAGATACGCAGTATTTT.